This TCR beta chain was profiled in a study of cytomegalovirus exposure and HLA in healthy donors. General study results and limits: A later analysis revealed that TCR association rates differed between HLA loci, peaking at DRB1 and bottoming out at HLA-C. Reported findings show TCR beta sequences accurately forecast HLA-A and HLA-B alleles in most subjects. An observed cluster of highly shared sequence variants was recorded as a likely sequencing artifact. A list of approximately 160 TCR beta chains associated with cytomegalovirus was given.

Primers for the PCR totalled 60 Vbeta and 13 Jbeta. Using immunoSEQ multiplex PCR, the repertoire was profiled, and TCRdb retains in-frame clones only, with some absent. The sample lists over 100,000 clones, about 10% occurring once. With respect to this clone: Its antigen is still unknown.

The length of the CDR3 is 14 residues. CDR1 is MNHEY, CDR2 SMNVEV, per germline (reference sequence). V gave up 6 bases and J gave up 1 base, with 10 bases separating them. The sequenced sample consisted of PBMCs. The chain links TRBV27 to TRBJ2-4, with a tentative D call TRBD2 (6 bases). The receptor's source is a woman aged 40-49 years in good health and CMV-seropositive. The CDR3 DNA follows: TGTGCCAGCAGGACTAGTGGGGCCAAAAACATTCAGTACTTC. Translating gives CASRTSGAKNIQYF.